This TCR beta chain is from a study of T cells in Graves' hyperthyroidism and ophthalmopathy. Researchers took RNA transcripts and amplified the TCR beta CDR3 regions from them. TCR CDR3 underwent first-round RT-PCR with the HTBI primer set. In TCRdb, the multiplex PCR reads were re-called with MiXCR into one record per CDR3 protein. The sample has approximately 380,000 distinct CDR3 sequences, about 14% seen once; the top ten hold around 27%. This clonotype came up many times. The V and J ends lost 1 base and 7 bases, in that order; junction bases with no gene match: 4. In germline, CDR1 is SGHTA, CDR2 FQGNSA. This CDR3 comprises 13 residues.

The chain combines TRBV7-2 with TRBJ2-7; 7 nucleotides align to TRBD1. The specimen was blood. The sequence came from a man aged 50 to 59 with Graves' ophthalmopathy. CDR3 residues: CASSLERGLEQYF. DNA of the CDR3: TGTGCCAGCAGCTTAGAAAGGGGGCTTGAGCAGTACTTC.